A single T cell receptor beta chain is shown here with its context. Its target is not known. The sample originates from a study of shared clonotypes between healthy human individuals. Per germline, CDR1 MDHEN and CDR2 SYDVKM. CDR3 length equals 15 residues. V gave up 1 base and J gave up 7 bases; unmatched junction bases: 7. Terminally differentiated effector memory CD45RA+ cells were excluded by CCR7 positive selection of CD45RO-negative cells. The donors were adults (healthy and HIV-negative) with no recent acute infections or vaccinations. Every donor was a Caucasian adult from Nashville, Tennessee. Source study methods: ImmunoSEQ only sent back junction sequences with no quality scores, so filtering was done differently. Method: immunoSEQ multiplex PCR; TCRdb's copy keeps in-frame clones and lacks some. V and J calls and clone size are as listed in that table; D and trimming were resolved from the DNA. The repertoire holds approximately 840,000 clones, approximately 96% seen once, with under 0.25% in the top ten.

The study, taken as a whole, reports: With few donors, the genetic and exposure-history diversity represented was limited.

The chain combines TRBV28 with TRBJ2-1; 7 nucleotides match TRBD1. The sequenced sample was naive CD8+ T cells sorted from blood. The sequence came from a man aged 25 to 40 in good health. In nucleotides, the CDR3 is TGTGCCAGCAGTTTATTAGGTGCAGGGGGAAATGAGCAGTTCTTC. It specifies CASSLLGAGGNEQFF. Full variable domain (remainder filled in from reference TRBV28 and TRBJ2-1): DVKVTQSSRYLVKRTGEKVFLECVQDMDHENMFWYRQDPGLGLRLIYFSYDVKMKEKGDIPEGYSVSREKKERFSLILESASTNQTSMYLCASSLLGAGGNEQFFGPGTRLTVL.